The T cell receptor (beta chain) described here comes from a study of T cell changes during pregnancy in multiple sclerosis. CDR1 MNHEY and CDR2 SVGAGI come from the germline V gene. The CDR3 has 14 residues. The V gene end was trimmed by 2 bases and the J gene end by 4 bases; junction bases not matched to a gene: 0. This clone is a singleton in its sample. Repertoires were generated with immunoSEQ multiplex PCR, while TCRdb's copy carries only in-frame clones and drops some. Of over 35,000 clones in the sample, roughly 92% were seen once. The V call is TRBV6-5, the J call TRBJ2-5; TRBD2 matches at 11 bases. The clonotype originates from a female donor with multiple sclerosis, enrolled in a pregnancy study. The source was peripheral blood, collected before pregnancy. The CDR3, as DNA: TGTGCCAGCAGTTACGGGACTAGCGGAGAGACCCAGTACTTC. Protein sequence: CASSYGTSGETQYF.